Shown below are 13 T cell receptor beta chains from a single sample sequenced in a study of cytomegalovirus exposure and HLA in healthy donors. The PCR made use of 60 Vbeta and 13 Jbeta primers. The method was immunoSEQ multiplex PCR; TCRdb's version includes in-frame clones alone and lacks a portion of them. The sample has under 200,000 clones, 71% seen once. Sample: PBMCs. Receptors were obtained from a girl aged 5-17 years in good health and CMV-seronegative.

This chain joins TRBV15 and TRBJ2-1, with 9 bases matching TRBD2. J lost 5 bases, V lost 2 bases, and 4 bases had no gene match. CDR1 is LNHNV and CDR2 is YYDKDF in the germline V gene (reference sequence). The CDR3 has 15 amino acids. The CDR3 bases are TGTGCCACCAGCAGAATAATAGCGGGAGACAATGAGCAGTTCTTC. Translated, it gives CATSRIIAGDNEQFF.

The rearrangement links TRBV7-2 to TRBJ1-5; 8 bases match TRBD1. The germline CDR1 and CDR2 sequences are SGHTA and FQGNSA. The CDR3 runs 15 residues. With V trimmed by 3 bases and J by 1 base, 2 bases remained unmatched. CDR3 protein: CASSLWTGSNQPQHF. The CDR3 DNA reads as TGTGCCAGCAGCTTGTGGACAGGGAGCAATCAGCCCCAGCATTTT.

The V call is TRBV2, the J call TRBJ2-7; no clear D gene. V lost 6 bases and J lost 0, with 12 bases in between. CDR3 size: 14 residues. Germline CDR1 SNHLY, CDR2 FYNNEI. For the CDR3, the DNA is TGTGCCAGCAGCCCGTTAAGGAGCTCCTACGAGCAGTACTTC. Residues: CASSPLRSSYEQYF.

The chain recombines TRBV19 with TRBJ2-2; the match to TRBD1 covers 7 bases. The V gene's germline CDR1 is LNHDA and CDR2 SQIVND (reference sequence). Germline trimming cut 0 bases from V and 5 bases from J; bases unmatched to any gene: 6. This CDR3 is 16 amino acids long. The CDR3 sequence: CASSIEYRGQTGELFF. In DNA form, the CDR3 reads TGTGCCAGTAGTATAGAGTATAGGGGACAGACCGGGGAGCTGTTTTTT.

The V call is TRBV11-3, the J call TRBJ2-1, with D tentatively TRBD2 (7 bases). The CDR3 extends over 17 amino acids. Looked up from germline, CDR1 is SGHNT and CDR2 is YENEEA. Trimming pared 5 bases from V and 0 bases from J, leaving 17 bases between. The CDR3 protein is CASSQGGGTNSYNEQFF. In nucleotides, the CDR3 is TGTGCCAGCAGCCAGGGAGGGGGGACTAACTCCTACAATGAGCAGTTCTTC.

In this sample, this clone turned up once. The chain has TRBV6-1 and TRBJ2-7; TRBD1 aligns across 7 bases. This CDR3 contains 15 residues. Germline V gene sequence: CDR1 MNHNS, CDR2 SASEGT. V lost 8 bases and J lost 0; bases outside the gene matches: 10. CDR3 in DNA: TGTGCCAGCTTTCTTAATACAGGGGCCTCCTACGAGCAGTACTTC. Translation: CASFLNTGASYEQYF.

This clone was detected a few times. V gene TRBV7-9 combines with J gene TRBJ1-2; TRBD1 agrees at 10 bases. Germline V CDR1 and CDR2: SEHNR, FQNEAQ (reference sequence). V gave up 5 bases and J gave up 3 bases; unmatched junction bases: 9. The CDR3 loop spans 16 amino acids. The CDR3 reads CASSPRQGAQDYGYTF. CDR3 nucleotide sequence: TGTGCCAGCAGCCCACGACAGGGGGCGCAGGACTATGGCTACACCTTC.

This sequence joins TRBV11-3 and TRBJ2-7; 7 nucleotides match TRBD1. There are 15 residues in the CDR3. Trimming took 5 bases from V and 6 from J; bases not matched to a gene: 13. The germline gives CDR1 SGHNT, CDR2 YENEEA. This chain's CDR3 is CASSRSGTARGEQYF. The CDR3 bases are TGTGCCAGCAGCCGTTCCGGGACAGCAAGAGGCGAGCAGTACTTC.

The chain links TRBV5-1 to TRBJ2-1; D remains unclear. This CDR3 has 14 residues. Trimming left V 0 bases short and J 3 bases short, with 7 bases between. Germline V CDR1 and CDR2: SGHRS, YFSETQ. For the CDR3, the DNA is TGCGCCAGCAGCTTGGCCTCTAACTACAATGAGCAGTTCTTC. Translating gives CASSLASNYNEQFF.

On this clone: The sample contains more than one DNA sequence encoding this CDR3. This chain connects TRBV7-8 to TRBJ1-1; D perhaps matches TRBD1 (5 bases). The CDR3 is made up of 14 amino acids. V was clipped by 4 bases and J by 1 base, with 10 bases between them. The germline V gene has CDR1 SGHVS and CDR2 FQNEAQ. Written as DNA, the CDR3 is TGTGCCAGCAGCTCGTCAGGGTCGAACACTGAAGCTTTCTTT. Encoded protein: CASSSSGSNTEAFF.

Worth noting for this clone: The same CDR3 also results from other DNA sequences found in this sample. This sequence joins TRBV18 and TRBJ2-1; the D gene is possibly TRBD1 (5 bases). The CDR3 runs 13 residues. In germline, CDR1 is KGHSH, CDR2 LQKENI. The ends were cut back, 3 bases at V and 5 bases at J, with 8 bases in the middle. CDR3: CASSPGQNNEQFF. CDR3 sequence (DNA): TGTGCCAGCTCACCTGGACAAAACAATGAGCAGTTCTTC.

The rearrangement joins TRBV18 to TRBJ2-7; 7 bases are a match to TRBD2. This CDR3 is built from 15 residues. Germline lookup yields CDR1 KGHSH and CDR2 LQKENI. J lost 5 bases, V lost 2 bases, and 9 bases had no gene match. The CDR3, as DNA: TGTGCCAGCTCACCATCGCGGGGAGGGCTTAACGAGCAGTACTTC. It yields the protein CASSPSRGGLNEQYF. The entire variable domain, with the rest obtained from reference TRBV18 and TRBJ2-7, is as follows: NAGVMQNPRHLVRRRGQEARLRCSPMKGHSHVYWYRQLPEEGLKFMVYLQKENIIDESGMPKERFSAEFPKEGPSILRIQQVVRGDSAAYFCASSPSRGGLNEQYFGPGTRLTVT.

The chain carries TRBV5-1 and TRBJ2-5; TRBD2 agrees at 13 bases. CDR1 and CDR2 from the germline V gene are SGHRS and YFSETQ. The length of the CDR3 is 15 residues. Trimming took 4 bases from V and 4 from J; bases not matched to a gene: 4. The CDR3 protein is CASSAGTSGIETQYF. The DNA for the CDR3 is TGCGCCAGCAGCGCCGGGACTAGCGGGATAGAGACCCAGTACTTC.